Below, 3 T cell receptor beta chains from the same sample are listed, as sequenced in a study of beta chain features in type 1 diabetes. What was sequenced were expressed TCRB transcripts, since all of the isolated RNA had been reverse transcribed. The repertoire was sequenced with immunoSEQ multiplex PCR; TCRdb's copy has only in-frame clones and lacks some. The profile shows about 220,000 clones, 11% of them singletons. The source material was central memory CD4+ T cells from blood. Source of these receptors: a man between 18 and 29 years old in good health.

This clone turned up a few times. The J gene is TRBJ2-3, the V gene TRBV2; D remains unclear. Germline V gene sequence: CDR1 SNHLY, CDR2 FYNNEI. V was shortened by 2 bases and J by 0 bases, with 3 bases between the two germline ends. The CDR3 is made up of 13 amino acids. As DNA, the CDR3 is TGTGCCAGCAGTGAAACTAGCACAGATACGCAGTATTTT. This codes for CASSETSTDTQYF.

J is TRBJ1-2 and V is TRBV18, with D unresolved. V was shortened by 3 bases and J by 4 bases, with 12 bases between the two germline ends. Per the germline V gene, CDR1 is KGHSH and CDR2 is LQKENI. The CDR3 totals 14 residues. In nucleotides, the CDR3 is TGTGCCAGCTCACCTTCCGGGTGGACCTATGGCTACACCTTC. Translated: CASSPSGWTYGYTF. The full variable domain, with the rest looked up from reference TRBV18 and TRBJ1-2, is NAGVMQNPRHLVRRRGQEARLRCSPMKGHSHVYWYRQLPEEGLKFMVYLQKENIIDESGMPKERFSAEFPKEGPSILRIQQVVRGDSAAYFCASSPSGWTYGYTFGSGTRLTVV.

This clone turned up a few times. The chain recombines TRBV6-1 with TRBJ2-3; D uncertain. Germline CDR1 reads MNHNS; CDR2 reads SASEGT. The CDR3 sequence is 12 residues long. Trimming left V 6 bases short and J 0 bases short, with 4 bases between. The DNA for the CDR3 is TGTGCCAGCAGCGACAGCACAGATACGCAGTATTTT. It specifies CASSDSTDTQYF.